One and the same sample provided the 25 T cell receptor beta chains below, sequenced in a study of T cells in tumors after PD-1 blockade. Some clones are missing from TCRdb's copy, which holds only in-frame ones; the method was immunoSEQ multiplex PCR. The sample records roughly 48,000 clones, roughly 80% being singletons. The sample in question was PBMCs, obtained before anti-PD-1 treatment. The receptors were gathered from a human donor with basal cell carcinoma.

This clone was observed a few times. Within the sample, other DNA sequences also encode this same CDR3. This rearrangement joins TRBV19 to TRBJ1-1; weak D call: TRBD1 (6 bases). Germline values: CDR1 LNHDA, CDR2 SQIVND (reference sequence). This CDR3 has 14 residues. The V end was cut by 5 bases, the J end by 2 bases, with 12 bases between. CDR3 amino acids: CASSLTGSNTEAFF. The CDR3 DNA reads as TGTGCCAGTAGTTTGACAGGTTCTAACACTGAAGCTTTCTTT.

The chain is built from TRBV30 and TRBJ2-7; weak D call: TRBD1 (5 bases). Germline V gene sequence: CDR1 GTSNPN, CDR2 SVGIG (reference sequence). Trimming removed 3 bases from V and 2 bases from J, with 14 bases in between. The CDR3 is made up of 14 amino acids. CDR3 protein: CAWSVIQAPYEQYF. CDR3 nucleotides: TGTGCCTGGAGCGTGATACAGGCGCCCTACGAGCAGTACTTC.

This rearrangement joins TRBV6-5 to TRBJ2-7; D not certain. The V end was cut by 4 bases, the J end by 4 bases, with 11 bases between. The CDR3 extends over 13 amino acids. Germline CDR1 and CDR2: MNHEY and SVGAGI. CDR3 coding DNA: TGTGCCAGCAGTTTCCGGGTTTCTTACGAGCAGTACTTC. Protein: CASSFRVSYEQYF.

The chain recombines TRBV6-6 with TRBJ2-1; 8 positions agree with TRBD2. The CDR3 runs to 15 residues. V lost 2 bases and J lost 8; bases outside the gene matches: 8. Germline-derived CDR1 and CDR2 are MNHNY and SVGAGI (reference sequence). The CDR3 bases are TGTGCCAGCAGTTACATGGCTAGCGGGTTCTATGAGCAGTTCTTC. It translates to CASSYMASGFYEQFF.

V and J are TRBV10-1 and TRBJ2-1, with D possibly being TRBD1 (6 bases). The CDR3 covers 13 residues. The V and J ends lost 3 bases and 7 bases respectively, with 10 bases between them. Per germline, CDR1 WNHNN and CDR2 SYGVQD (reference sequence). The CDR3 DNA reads TGCGCCAGCAGTGAAGGGGGTAAGAATGAGCAGTTCTTC. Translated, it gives CASSEGGKNEQFF.

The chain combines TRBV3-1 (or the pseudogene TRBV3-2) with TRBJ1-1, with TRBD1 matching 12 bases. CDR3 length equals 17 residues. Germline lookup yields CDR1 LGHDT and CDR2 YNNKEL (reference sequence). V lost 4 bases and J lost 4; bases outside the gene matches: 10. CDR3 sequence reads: CASSRTGTGGSSTEAFF. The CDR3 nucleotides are TGTGCCAGCAGCCGAACCGGGACAGGGGGCAGTAGCACTGAAGCTTTCTTT.

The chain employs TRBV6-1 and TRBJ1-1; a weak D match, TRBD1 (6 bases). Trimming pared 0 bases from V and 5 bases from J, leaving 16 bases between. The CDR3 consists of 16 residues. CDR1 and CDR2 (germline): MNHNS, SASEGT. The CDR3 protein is CASSEAPTGLRTEAFF. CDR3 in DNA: TGTGCCAGCAGTGAAGCTCCTACAGGGTTGCGAACTGAAGCTTTCTTT.

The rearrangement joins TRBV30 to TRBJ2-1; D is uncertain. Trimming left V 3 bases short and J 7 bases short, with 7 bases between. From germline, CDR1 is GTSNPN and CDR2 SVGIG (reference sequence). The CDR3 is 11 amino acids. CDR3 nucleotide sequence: TGTGCCTGGAGCGACGGTAATGAGCAGTTCTTC. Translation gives CAWSDGNEQFF.

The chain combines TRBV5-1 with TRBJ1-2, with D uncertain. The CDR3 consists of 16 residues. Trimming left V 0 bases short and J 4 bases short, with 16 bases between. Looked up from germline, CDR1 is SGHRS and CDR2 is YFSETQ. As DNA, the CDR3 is TGCGCCAGCAGCTTGGGGTTTCAGGTCGGAAGCTATGGCTACACCTTC. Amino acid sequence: CASSLGFQVGSYGYTF.

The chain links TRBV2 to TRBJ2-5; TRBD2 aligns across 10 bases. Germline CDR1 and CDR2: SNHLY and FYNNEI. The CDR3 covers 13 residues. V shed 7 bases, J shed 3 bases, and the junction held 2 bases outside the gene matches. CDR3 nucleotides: TGTGCCAGCATCGGACTAGCGGAAGAGACCCAGTACTTC. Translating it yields CASIGLAEETQYF.

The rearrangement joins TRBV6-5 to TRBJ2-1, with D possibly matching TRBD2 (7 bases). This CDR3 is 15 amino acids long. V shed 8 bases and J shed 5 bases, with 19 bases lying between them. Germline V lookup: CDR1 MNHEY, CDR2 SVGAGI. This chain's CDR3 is CASPPPRGAHNEQFF. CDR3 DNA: TGTGCCAGCCCCCCCCCTCGGGGGGCCCACAATGAGCAGTTCTTC.

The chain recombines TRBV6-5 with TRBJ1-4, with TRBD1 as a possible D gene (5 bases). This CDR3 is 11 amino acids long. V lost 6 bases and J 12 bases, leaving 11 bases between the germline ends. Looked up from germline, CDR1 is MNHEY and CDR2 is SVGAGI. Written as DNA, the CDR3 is TGTGCCAGCAGCCTCGGGGCGGAACTGTTTTTT. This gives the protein CASSLGAELFF.

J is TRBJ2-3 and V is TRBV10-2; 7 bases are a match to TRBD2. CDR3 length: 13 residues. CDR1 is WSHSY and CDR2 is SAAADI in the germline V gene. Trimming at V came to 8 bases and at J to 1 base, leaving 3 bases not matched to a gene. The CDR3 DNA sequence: TGCGCCAGCCGCGGGGGAGGCACAGATACGCAGTATTTT. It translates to CASRGGGTDTQYF.

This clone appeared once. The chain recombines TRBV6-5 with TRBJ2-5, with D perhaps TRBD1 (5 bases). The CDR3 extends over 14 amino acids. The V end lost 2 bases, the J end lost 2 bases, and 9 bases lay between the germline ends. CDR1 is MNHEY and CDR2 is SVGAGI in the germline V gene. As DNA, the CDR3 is TGTGCCAGCAGTTACCTAGGGGTGCAAGAGACCCAGTACTTC. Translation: CASSYLGVQETQYF.

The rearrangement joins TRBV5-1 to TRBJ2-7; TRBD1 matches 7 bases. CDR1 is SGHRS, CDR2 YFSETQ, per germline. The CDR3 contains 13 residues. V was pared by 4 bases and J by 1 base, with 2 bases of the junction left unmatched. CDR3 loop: CASSVTGSYEQYF. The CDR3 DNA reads TGCGCCAGCAGCGTGACAGGGTCCTACGAGCAGTACTTC.

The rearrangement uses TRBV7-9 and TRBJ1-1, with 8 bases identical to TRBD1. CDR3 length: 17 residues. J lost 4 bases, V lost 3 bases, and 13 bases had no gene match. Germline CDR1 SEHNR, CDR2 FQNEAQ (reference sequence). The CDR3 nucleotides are TGTGCCAGCAGCTTCATTATATCCAGGGGGCATGTCACTGAAGCTTTCTTT. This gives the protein CASSFIISRGHVTEAFF.

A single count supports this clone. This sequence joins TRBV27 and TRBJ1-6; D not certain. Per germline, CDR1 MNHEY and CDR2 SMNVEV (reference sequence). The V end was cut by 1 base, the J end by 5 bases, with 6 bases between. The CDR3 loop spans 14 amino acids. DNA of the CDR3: TGTGCCAGCAGTTTATTAGGGAATAATTCACCCCTCCACTTT. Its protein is CASSLLGNNSPLHF.

CDR3 loop: CARPGQGVSKNIQYF. For the CDR3, the DNA is TGTGCCCGACCGGGGCAGGGGGTTAGCAAAAACATTCAGTACTTC. The chain recombines TRBV27 with TRBJ2-4; 7 bases match TRBD1. CDR1 and CDR2 from the germline V gene are MNHEY and SMNVEV (reference sequence). The CDR3 extends over 15 amino acids. The J segment lost 3 bases and the V segment lost 11 bases, leaving 13 bases of the junction unmatched.

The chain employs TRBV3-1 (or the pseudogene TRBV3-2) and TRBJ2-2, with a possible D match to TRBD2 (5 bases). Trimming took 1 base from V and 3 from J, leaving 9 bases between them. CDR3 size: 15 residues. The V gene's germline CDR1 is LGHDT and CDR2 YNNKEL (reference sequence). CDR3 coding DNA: TGTGCCAGCAGCCAAGTACTAGGTCACACCGGGGAGCTGTTTTTT. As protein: CASSQVLGHTGELFF.

CDR3 DNA: TGTGCCACCAGTGATTCATCGGGGGCCGAAGAAGAGACCCAGTACTTC. Protein sequence: CATSDSSGAEEETQYF. The genes are TRBV24-1 and TRBJ2-5, with D perhaps given as TRBD1 or TRBD2 (6 bases each). This CDR3 comprises 16 residues. Trimming removed 2 bases at V and 3 bases at J, with 15 bases between. Germline CDR1 KGHDR, CDR2 SFDVKD.

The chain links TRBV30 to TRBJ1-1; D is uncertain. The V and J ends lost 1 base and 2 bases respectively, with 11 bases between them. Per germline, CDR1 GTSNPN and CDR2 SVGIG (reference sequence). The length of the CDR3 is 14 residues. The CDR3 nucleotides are TGTGCCTGGAGTGACCGTCGTTTCAACACTGAAGCTTTCTTT. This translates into CAWSDRRFNTEAFF. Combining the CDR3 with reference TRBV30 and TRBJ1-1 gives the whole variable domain SQTIHQWPATLVQPVGSPLSLECTVEGTSNPNLYWYRQAAGRGLQLLFYSVGIGQISSEVPQNLSASRPQDRQFILSSKKLLLSDSGFYLCAWSDRRFNTEAFFGQGTRLTVV.

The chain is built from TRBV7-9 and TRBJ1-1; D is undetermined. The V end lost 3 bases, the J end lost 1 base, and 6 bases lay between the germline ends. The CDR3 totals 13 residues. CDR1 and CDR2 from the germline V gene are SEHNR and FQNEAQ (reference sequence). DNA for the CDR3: TGTGCCAGCAGCTTCTGGGGGAACACTGAAGCTTTCTTT. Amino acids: CASSFWGNTEAFF. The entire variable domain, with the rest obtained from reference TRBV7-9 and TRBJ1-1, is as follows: DTGVSQNPRHKITKRGQNVTFRCDPISEHNRLYWYRQTLGQGPEFLTYFQNEAQLEKSRLLSDRFSAERPKGSFSTLEIQRTEQGDSAMYLCASSFWGNTEAFFGQGTRLTVV.

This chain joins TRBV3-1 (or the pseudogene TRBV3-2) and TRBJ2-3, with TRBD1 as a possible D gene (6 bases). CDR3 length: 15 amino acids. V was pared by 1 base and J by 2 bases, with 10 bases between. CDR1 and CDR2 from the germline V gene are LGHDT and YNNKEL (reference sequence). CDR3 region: CASSQARDITDTQYF. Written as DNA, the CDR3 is TGTGCCAGCAGCCAAGCCCGGGACATCACAGATACGCAGTATTTT.

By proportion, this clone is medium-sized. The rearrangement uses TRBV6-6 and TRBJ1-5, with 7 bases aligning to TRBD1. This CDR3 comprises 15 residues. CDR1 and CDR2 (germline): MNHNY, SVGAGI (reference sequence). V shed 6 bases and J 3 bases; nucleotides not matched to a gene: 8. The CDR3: CASSRDRAYNQPQHF. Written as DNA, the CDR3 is TGTGCCAGCAGCCGCGACAGGGCATACAATCAGCCCCAGCATTTT.

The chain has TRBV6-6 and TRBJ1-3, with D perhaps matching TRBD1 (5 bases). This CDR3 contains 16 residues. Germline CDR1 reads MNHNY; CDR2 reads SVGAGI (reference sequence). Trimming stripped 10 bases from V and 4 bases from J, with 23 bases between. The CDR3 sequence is CATKTASSIGGNTIYF. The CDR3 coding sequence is TGTGCCACGAAGACAGCCTCCTCGATAGGGGGAAACACCATATATTTT.